These T cell receptor beta chains were read from a single sample in a study of blood T cell repertoires in COVID-19. Assay used: immunoSEQ multiplex PCR; TCRdb lists only in-frame clones, some missing. Of about 130,000 clones listed, around 81% are singletons. The specimen sequenced was peripheral blood. These receptors originate from a human donor in a cohort sampled during active COVID-19. Each CDR3 is given with its conserved first and last residue. The D gene is left open where the match is weak. Part of the rows lack a size; the others show once, few, many or a class for expanded clones.

clone_size	cdr3_length	v_call	j_call	d_call	cdr3_nt	cdr3_aa
few	16	TRBV4-1	TRBJ2-5	TRBD2	TGCGCCAGCAGCCAAGTAGCGGGGGGGCCGGAGGAGACCCAGTACTTC	CASSQVAGGPEETQYF
.	15	TRBV7-6	TRBJ2-1	.	TGTGCCAGCAGCGACTCCGGGACTGACGTCGATGAGCAGTTCTTC	CASSDSGTDVDEQFF
.	11	TRBV6-5	TRBJ1-1	.	TGTGCCAGCAGCCGGTCTGGTGAAGCTTTCTTT	CASSRSGEAFF
.	13	TRBV27	TRBJ2-2	.	TGTGCCAGCAGTTCCAGAGGAACCGGGGAGCTGTTTTTT	CASSSRGTGELFF
.	15	TRBV29-1	TRBJ1-2	TRBD1	TGCAGCGTACCCGGGACAGGGGGTCCGGGGTATGGCTACACCTTC	CSVPGTGGPGYGYTF
.	17	TRBV7-2	TRBJ2-4	.	TGTGCCAGCAGCTTAGTGGGGCAGGGGATAGGCAAAAACATTCAGTACTTC	CASSLVGQGIGKNIQYF
.	13	TRBV6-4	TRBJ2-3	.	TGTGCCAGCAGTGCGGGGGGCACAGATACGCAGTATTTT	CASSAGGTDTQYF
many	17	TRBV11-2	TRBJ2-5	TRBD2	TGTGCCAGCAGCCCACCGGGACTAGCGGGGGGGAGGGAGACCCAGTACTTC	CASSPPGLAGGRETQYF
.	14	TRBV28	TRBJ2-7	TRBD1	TGTGCCAGTACCCAGGGACAGGGCTCCTACGAGCAGTACTTC	CASTQGQGSYEQYF
.	12	TRBV2	TRBJ1-5	.	TGTGCCAGCAGTGAACAGGTCGGGCCCCAGCATTTT	CASSEQVGPQHF
.	11	TRBV6-1	TRBJ2-1	.	TGTGCCAGCAGTGAACGCCTAGCTGAGTTCTTC	CASSERLAEFF
.	15	TRBV7-9	TRBJ2-5	TRBD2	TGTGCCAGCAGCTTGTCGGGGGGGCTTCAAGAGACCCAGTACTTC	CASSLSGGLQETQYF
.	17	TRBV11-2	TRBJ1-5	.	TGTGCCAGCAGCTTAGTTTGGGGGACACTTAGCAATCAGCCCCAGCATTTT	CASSLVWGTLSNQPQHF
.	13	TRBV2	TRBJ1-2	.	TGTGCCAGCAGTGAAGGTCAGGGATACGGCTACACCTTC	CASSEGQGYGYTF
.	14	TRBV27	TRBJ1-4	TRBD1	TGTGCCAGCAAGGGACAGGGAAGAGATGAAAAACTGTTTTTT	CASKGQGRDEKLFF
.	12	TRBV2	TRBJ1-6	.	TGTGCCAGCAGCCCAACCGAGGCCATCCTCCACTTT	CASSPTEAILHF